Listed below are T cell receptor beta chains from one sample, sequenced in a study of cytomegalovirus exposure and HLA in healthy donors. Measured with immunoSEQ multiplex PCR; TCRdb has only the in-frame clones, and not every one. The data contain 110,000 or so clones, 82% of them singletons. Sequenced sample: PBMCs. These TCRs come from a woman in her late teens or twenties in good health and CMV-seronegative. Both conserved end residues are part of each CDR3. A D gene is named only where the DNA matches it firmly. Rows may omit the clone size; those that give it use once, few, many or a size class.

clone size | J gene | D gene | V gene | CDR3 length | CDR3 protein | CDR3 DNA
. | TRBJ1-1 | . | TRBV19 | 13 | CASRYRASHEAFF | TGTGCCAGTAGATACAGGGCCTCACATGAAGCTTTCTTT
. | TRBJ1-5 | . | TRBV11-2 | 14 | CASSLDRGGQPQHF | TGTGCCAGCAGCTTAGATCGGGGGGGACAGCCCCAGCATTTT
. | TRBJ1-2 | TRBD1 | TRBV29-1 | 16 | CSVEDGGQGARYGYTF | TGCAGCGTTGAAGATGGGGGACAGGGGGCAAGGTATGGCTACACCTTC
. | TRBJ2-5 | . | TRBV28 | 14 | CASSLRGAQETQYF | TGTGCCAGCAGTTTACGGGGGGCTCAAGAGACCCAGTACTTC
. | TRBJ2-1 | TRBD2 | TRBV13 | 15 | CASSKPGLAGAEQFF | TGTGCCAGCAGCAAACCCGGACTAGCGGGAGCTGAGCAGTTCTTC
. | TRBJ2-1 | TRBD1 | TRBV10-1 | 16 | CASGDQGEGVLNEQFF | TGCGCCAGCGGGGATCAGGGGGAAGGCGTTTTAAATGAGCAGTTCTTC
. | TRBJ2-2 | TRBD2 | TRBV19 | 16 | CASSRTGLAGSGELFF | TGTGCCAGTAGTAGAACGGGACTAGCGGGTTCCGGGGAGCTGTTTTTT
. | TRBJ2-1 | . | TRBV11-2 | 14 | CASSQAGSYNEQFF | TGTGCCAGCAGCCAAGCAGGGTCCTACAATGAGCAGTTCTTC
. | TRBJ1-2 | TRBD1 | TRBV28 | 14 | CASSWDREVGGYTF | TGTGCCAGCAGTTGGGACAGGGAGGTGGGCGGCTACACCTTC
. | TRBJ1-5 | TRBD1 | TRBV19 | 15 | CASSYFDREREPQHF | TGTGCCAGTAGTTACTTCGACAGGGAGAGGGAGCCCCAGCATTTT
. | TRBJ1-2 | . | TRBV6-5 | 13 | CASSSLRSSGYTF | TGTGCCAGCAGCTCCTTAAGAAGTAGTGGCTACACCTTC
. | TRBJ2-1 | TRBD2 | TRBV29-1 | 15 | CSVRSRASGWDEQFF | TGCAGCGTTCGGTCTAGGGCTAGCGGGTGGGATGAGCAGTTCTTC
. | TRBJ1-1 | . | TRBV21-1 | 17 | CASSTGQVQNENTEAFF | TGTGCCAGCAGCACTGGACAGGTCCAAAATGAAAACACTGAAGCTTTCTTT
. | TRBJ2-3 | TRBD1 | TRBV5-4 | 15 | CASSRGQGFMDTQYF | TGTGCCAGCAGTCGGGGACAGGGGTTTATGGATACGCAGTATTTT
. | TRBJ1-6 | . | TRBV27 | 17 | CASRVQAYLSYNSPLHF | TGTGCCAGCAGGGTACAGGCGTACCTCTCCTATAATTCACCCCTCCACTTT
. | TRBJ1-1 | TRBD1 | TRBV5-1 | 15 | CASSSQTGGNTEAFF | TGCGCCAGCAGCTCTCAGACAGGGGGGAACACTGAAGCTTTCTTT
. | TRBJ1-6 | TRBD1 | TRBV6-1 | 15 | CASSVRTGDNSPLHF | TGTGCCAGCAGTGTTCGGACAGGGGATAATTCACCCCTCCACTTT
. | TRBJ2-1 | TRBD2 | TRBV28 | 15 | CASSFSASGDNEQFF | TGTGCCAGCAGTTTTTCGGCTAGCGGAGACAATGAGCAGTTCTTC
. | TRBJ2-5 | TRBD2 | TRBV10-2 | 15 | CASSNGGGAGETQYF | TGCGCCAGCAGTAATGGCGGGGGGGCGGGTGAGACCCAGTACTTC
. | TRBJ2-1 | . | TRBV5-1 | 14 | CASSADREVNEQFF | TGCGCCAGCAGCGCCGACAGGGAGGTGAATGAGCAGTTCTTC
. | TRBJ1-1 | . | TRBV11-3 | 14 | CASSLGAANTEAFF | TGTGCCAGCAGCTTAGGAGCGGCGAACACTGAAGCTTTCTTT
. | TRBJ1-2 | TRBD1 | TRBV27 | 15 | CASKAGQGPIYGYTF | TGTGCCAGCAAAGCCGGACAGGGCCCTATCTATGGCTACACCTTC
. | TRBJ2-3 | . | TRBV5-1 | 15 | CASSPVVQGSDTQYF | TGCGCCAGCAGCCCAGTGGTGCAGGGGTCAGATACGCAGTATTTT
. | TRBJ1-2 | . | TRBV25-1 | 13 | CASSSYGSPFYTF | TGTGCCAGCAGTTCTTACGGGAGTCCCTTCTACACCTTC
. | TRBJ2-2 | TRBD2 | TRBV5-4 | 15 | CASSPRGGITGELFF | TGTGCCAGCAGCCCCCGGGGGGGCATCACCGGGGAGCTGTTTTTT
. | TRBJ2-5 | . | TRBV5-1 | 14 | CASSLGGFQETQYF | TGCGCCAGCAGCTTGGGGGGCTTCCAAGAGACCCAGTACTTC
. | TRBJ2-4 | TRBD1 | TRBV10-3 | 15 | CAISEAGGSKNIRYF | TGTGCCATCAGTGAGGCAGGGGGCTCCAAAAACATTCGGTACTTC
. | TRBJ2-7 | . | TRBV6-5 | 16 | CASSYSRTAASYEQYF | TGTGCCAGCAGTTACTCAAGGACGGCTGCTAGCTACGAGCAGTACTTC
. | TRBJ2-2 | TRBD2 | TRBV4-3 | 17 | CASSQIAGAGGTGELFF | TGCGCCAGCAGCCAAATTGCAGGGGCGGGGGGCACCGGGGAGCTGTTTTTT
once | TRBJ1-1 | TRBD1 | TRBV5-1 | 15 | CASSSTGQTNTEAFF | TGCGCCAGCAGCTCCACGGGACAGACGAACACTGAAGCTTTCTTT
. | TRBJ2-7 | TRBD1 | TRBV6-5 | 14 | CASRHDRDSYEQYF | TGTGCCAGCAGACATGATCGGGACAGCTACGAGCAGTACTTC
. | TRBJ1-4 | . | TRBV19 | 15 | CASSVTGTPSEKLFF | TGTGCCAGTAGTGTAACCGGGACACCGTCTGAAAAACTGTTTTTT
. | TRBJ1-1 | . | TRBV4-3 | 14 | CASSRTNRGTEAFF | TGCGCCAGCAGCCGCACAAATAGGGGCACTGAAGCTTTCTTT
. | TRBJ1-4 | TRBD1 | TRBV7-2 | 17 | CASSLGDRGLTNEKLFF | TGTGCCAGCAGCTTGGGGGACAGGGGATTGACTAATGAAAAACTGTTTTTT
few | TRBJ2-3 | . | TRBV27 | 16 | CASSLLASFGTDTQYF | TGTGCCAGCAGTTTATTAGCCAGCTTTGGCACAGATACGCAGTATTTT
few | TRBJ2-4 | TRBD1 | TRBV5-1 | 16 | CASSSTGGASKNIQYF | TGCGCCAGCAGCTCCACAGGGGGCGCCTCCAAAAACATTCAGTACTTC